This T cell receptor beta chain comes out of a study of identical twins. The cDNA had a unique molecular identifier and a template-switch universal primer site. From the 5' RACE reads, TCRdb called clonotypes with MiXCR, one entry per CDR3 protein. Here the sample spans 540,000 or so distinct CDR3 sequences, around 24% being singletons. Turning to this clonotype: The antigen is undetermined.

The CDR3 covers 15 residues. In germline, CDR1 is ENHRY, CDR2 SYGVKD. V was clipped by 6 bases and J by 0 bases, with 14 bases between them. Study-level results: Compared with unrelated sharing, twin-shared out-of-frame alpha sequences had more low-probability sequences. Invariant populations such as MAIT and iNKT cells could partly muddle zero-insertion analyses.

Healthy Caucasians provided all donations. Another study also made use of these data, one on yellow fever vaccine responses in identical twins.

This sequence originates from a woman under 30 in good health. The sequenced material came from CD4+ T cells sorted from blood. V usage is TRBV10-3 and J usage is TRBJ1-2; a weak D match, TRBD1 (5 bases). The CDR3 DNA reads as TGTGCCATCAGAGGGACCCCGAGGGCTAACTATGGCTACACCTTC. This encodes CAIRGTPRANYGYTF.